The rows below give T cell receptor beta chains drawn from one sample of a study of blood T cell repertoires in COVID-19. The assay was immunoSEQ multiplex PCR, and TCRdb's table has in-frame clones only and misses some. The data contain around 70,000 clones, roughly four fifths of them seen just once; the ten biggest clones take up under 25%. The material sequenced was peripheral blood. These receptors came from a man in his sixties or seventies with acute or convalescent COVID-19. CDR3s include the opening cysteine and the closing phenylalanine or tryptophan. D genes are given only for firm matches. Not all rows give a size; the values are once, few, many and, for expanded clones, a class.

v_call: TRBV6-5
cdr3_length: 14
j_call: TRBJ1-2
d_call: -
clone_size: -
cdr3_nt: TGTGCCAGCAGGACTGGGACTTTCAAATCTGGCTACACCTTC
cdr3_aa: CASRTGTFKSGYTF

v_call: TRBV3-1/TRBV3-2
cdr3_length: 14
j_call: TRBJ1-1
d_call: -
clone_size: -
cdr3_nt: TGTGCCAGCAGCCATGGGCAGGTGAACACTGAAGCTTTCTTT
cdr3_aa: CASSHGQVNTEAFF

v_call: TRBV11-2
cdr3_length: 13
j_call: TRBJ1-1
d_call: -
clone_size: -
cdr3_nt: TGTGCCGGGAAAGGGGTTATGAACACTGAAGCTTTCTTT
cdr3_aa: CAGKGVMNTEAFF

v_call: TRBV28
cdr3_length: 12
j_call: TRBJ1-2
d_call: -
clone_size: -
cdr3_nt: TGTGCCAGCAGTGGGACATATTCGGGCTACACCTTC
cdr3_aa: CASSGTYSGYTF

v_call: TRBV11-2
cdr3_length: 15
j_call: TRBJ1-2
d_call: -
clone_size: -
cdr3_nt: TGTGCCAGCAGCTTTACTGTGCTAGCTAACTATGGCTACACCTTC
cdr3_aa: CASSFTVLANYGYTF

v_call: TRBV5-6
cdr3_length: 13
j_call: TRBJ1-2
d_call: -
clone_size: -
cdr3_nt: TGTGCCAGCAGCTTGGACACAAACTATGGCTACACCTTC
cdr3_aa: CASSLDTNYGYTF

v_call: TRBV5-1
cdr3_length: 14
j_call: TRBJ1-6
d_call: -
clone_size: -
cdr3_nt: TGCGCCAGCAGCGAGACAACCGATAATTCACCCCTCCACTTT
cdr3_aa: CASSETTDNSPLHF

v_call: TRBV20-1
cdr3_length: 11
j_call: TRBJ1-1
d_call: TRBD1
clone_size: -
cdr3_nt: TGCAGTCGGACAGGGGACACTGAAGCTTTCTTT
cdr3_aa: CSRTGDTEAFF

v_call: TRBV6-1
cdr3_length: 17
j_call: TRBJ1-5
d_call: -
clone_size: -
cdr3_nt: TGTGCCAGCAGTGGGACCGGGATAGAAGGTAGCAATCAGCCCCAGCATTTT
cdr3_aa: CASSGTGIEGSNQPQHF

v_call: TRBV2
cdr3_length: 15
j_call: TRBJ1-2
d_call: TRBD1
clone_size: -
cdr3_nt: TGTGCCAGCAGGGGGCCCGACAGGGGGGGCTATGGCTACACCTTC
cdr3_aa: CASRGPDRGGYGYTF

v_call: TRBV28
cdr3_length: 14
j_call: TRBJ2-7
d_call: TRBD2
clone_size: -
cdr3_nt: TGTGCCACCGAACTAGCGGGGGGCCCCTACGAGCAGTACTTC
cdr3_aa: CATELAGGPYEQYF

v_call: TRBV20-1
cdr3_length: 13
j_call: TRBJ2-7
d_call: TRBD1
clone_size: -
cdr3_nt: TGCAGTGCTAGTGGGGACAGCTCCTACGAGCAGTACTTC
cdr3_aa: CSASGDSSYEQYF

v_call: TRBV15
cdr3_length: 15
j_call: TRBJ2-5
d_call: TRBD1
clone_size: -
cdr3_nt: TGTGCCACCAGCAGACAAGGGACAGGGGGGGAGACCCAGTACTTC
cdr3_aa: CATSRQGTGGETQYF

v_call: TRBV6-5
cdr3_length: 15
j_call: TRBJ2-1
d_call: -
clone_size: -
cdr3_nt: TGTGCCAGCAGTCTCATCTATAACTCCTACAATGAGCAGTTCTTC
cdr3_aa: CASSLIYNSYNEQFF

v_call: TRBV19
cdr3_length: 14
j_call: TRBJ1-6
d_call: -
clone_size: -
cdr3_nt: TGTGCCAGTAGTATTGGGGAGACGAATTCACCCCTCCACTTT
cdr3_aa: CASSIGETNSPLHF

v_call: TRBV29-1
cdr3_length: 13
j_call: TRBJ2-1
d_call: -
clone_size: -
cdr3_nt: TGCAGCGCCACAGGTAGCTCCTACAATGAGCAGTTCTTC
cdr3_aa: CSATGSSYNEQFF

v_call: TRBV19
cdr3_length: 14
j_call: TRBJ1-1
d_call: -
clone_size: few
cdr3_nt: TGTGCCACCCGGGCAGGGGAATCGCACACTGAAGCTTTCTTT
cdr3_aa: CATRAGESHTEAFF